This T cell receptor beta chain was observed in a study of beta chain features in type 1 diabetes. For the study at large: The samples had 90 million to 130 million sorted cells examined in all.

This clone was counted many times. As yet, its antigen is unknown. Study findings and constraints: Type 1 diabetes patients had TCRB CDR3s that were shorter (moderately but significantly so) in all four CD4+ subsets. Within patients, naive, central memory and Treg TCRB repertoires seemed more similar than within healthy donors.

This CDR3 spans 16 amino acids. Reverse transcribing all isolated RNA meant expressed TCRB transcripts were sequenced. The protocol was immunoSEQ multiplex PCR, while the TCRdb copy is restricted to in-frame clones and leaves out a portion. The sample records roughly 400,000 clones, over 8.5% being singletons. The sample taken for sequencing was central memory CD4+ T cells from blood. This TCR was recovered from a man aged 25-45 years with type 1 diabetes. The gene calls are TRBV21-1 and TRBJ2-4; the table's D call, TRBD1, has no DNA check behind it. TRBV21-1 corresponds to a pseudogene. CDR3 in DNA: TGTGCCAGCAGCCCGCGGATGGACAGGGCCAAAAACATTCAGTACTTC. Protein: CASSPRMDRAKNIQYF.